The 10 T cell receptor beta chains below come from one sample, sequenced in a study of cytomegalovirus exposure and HLA in healthy donors. It was with 60 Vbeta and 13 Jbeta primers that the PCR ran. Generated by immunoSEQ multiplex PCR, the TCRdb table keeps only in-frame clones and is missing some. The sample includes approximately 60,000 clones. Source material: PBMCs. Receptors were obtained from a man aged 25 to 40 in good health and CMV-seropositive.

This chain joins TRBV9 and TRBJ2-2, with D unclear. Trimming cost V 4 bases and J 5 bases, with 3 bases left between them. The germline V gene encodes CDR1 SGDLS and CDR2 YYNGEE. The CDR3 totals 11 residues. The CDR3 protein is CASSRTGELFF. The CDR3 DNA follows: TGTGCCAGCAGCCGTACCGGGGAGCTGTTTTTT. The variable domain in full, completed from reference TRBV9 and TRBJ2-2, reads DSGVTQTPKHLITATGQRVTLRCSPRSGDLSVYWYQQSLDQGLQFLIQYYNGEERAKGNILERFSAQQFPDLHSELNLSSLELGDSALYFCASSRTGELFFGEGSRLTVL.

V usage is TRBV5-1 and J usage is TRBJ2-5; TRBD2 is a possible D gene (5 bases). Germline values: CDR1 SGHRS, CDR2 YFSETQ. The V and J ends lost 3 bases and 5 bases respectively, with 20 bases between them. The CDR3 spans 16 residues. CDR3 region: CASSSTQPPRVETQYF. The CDR3 DNA is TGCGCCAGCAGCTCGACACAGCCTCCGAGGGTGGAGACCCAGTACTTC. Together with reference TRBV5-1 and TRBJ2-5, the CDR3 gives the full variable domain: KAGVTQTPRYLIKTRGQQVTLSCSPISGHRSVSWYQQTPGQGLQFLFEYFSETQRNKGNFPGRFSGRQFSNSRSEMNVSTLELGDSALYLCASSSTQPPRVETQYFGPGTRLLVL.

The chain has TRBV18 and TRBJ2-7; 9 nucleotides match TRBD2. The V segment lost 1 base and the J segment 2 bases; nucleotides outside the gene matches: 6. The CDR3 sequence is 16 residues long. The V gene's germline CDR1 is KGHSH and CDR2 LQKENI. In DNA, the CDR3 is TGTGCCAGCTCACCACGACTAGCGGAAAGAACCTACGAGCAGTACTTC. The encoded protein is CASSPRLAERTYEQYF.

The chain joins TRBV29-1 to TRBJ2-3; TRBD2 agrees at 7 bases. J gave up 6 bases and V 7 bases, and 7 bases lay outside the gene matches. CDR1 and CDR2 (germline): SQVTM, ANQGSEA. This CDR3 spans 12 amino acids. The CDR3: CSARYGGDTQYF. The CDR3 DNA reads as TGCAGCGCACGATACGGGGGGGATACGCAGTATTTT.

J is TRBJ2-1 and V is TRBV11-3, with D possibly being TRBD2 (7 bases). Germline V gene sequence: CDR1 SGHNT, CDR2 YENEEA. This CDR3 has 15 residues. V shed 0 bases and J shed 5 bases, with 11 bases lying between them. CDR3 in DNA: TGTGCCAGCAGCTTAGATGCGGGGGCCGACAATGAGCAGTTCTTC. This codes for CASSLDAGADNEQFF. Full variable domain (missing parts from reference TRBV11-3 and TRBJ2-1): EAGVVQSPRYKIIEKKQPVAFWCNPISGHNTLYWYLQNLGQGPELLIRYENEEAVDDSQLPKDRFSAERLKGVDSTLKIQPAELGDSAVYLCASSLDAGADNEQFFGPGTRLTVL.

The chain combines TRBV5-1 with TRBJ2-1; TRBD2 matches at 13 bases. The ends lost 7 bases at V and 5 bases at J; junction bases unmatched: 3. Germline-derived CDR1 and CDR2 are SGHRS and YFSETQ. This CDR3 has 14 amino acids. CDR3 region: CASGLAGAHNEQFF. CDR3 bases: TGCGCCAGCGGACTAGCGGGAGCCCACAATGAGCAGTTCTTC.

The genes are TRBV6-5 and TRBJ2-7; 10 bases line up with TRBD1. The V segment lost 5 bases and the J segment 4 bases; nucleotides outside the gene matches: 8. Looked up from germline, CDR1 is MNHEY and CDR2 is SVGAGI. CDR3 length: 15 residues. CDR3 DNA sequence: TGTGCCAGCAGTGGGGGGGACAGGGGTGCGTACGAGCAGTACTTC. Its translation: CASSGGDRGAYEQYF.

This rearrangement joins TRBV14 to TRBJ2-5, with D tentatively TRBD1 (6 bases). Germline V CDR1 and CDR2: SGHDN, FVKESK. V lost 2 bases to trimming and J lost 2 bases, with 21 bases between them. The CDR3 is made up of 18 amino acids. This CDR3 is CASSQRLRDTRLQETQYF. CDR3 nucleotides: TGTGCCAGCAGCCAAAGGCTACGGGACACACGACTTCAAGAGACCCAGTACTTC.

V and J are TRBV5-1 and TRBJ1-3; 8 nucleotides agree with TRBD1. Germline lookup yields CDR1 SGHRS and CDR2 YFSETQ. The CDR3 is 15 amino acids. The ends lost 4 bases at V and 0 bases at J; junction bases unmatched: 3. CDR3 amino acids: CASSRGQVSGNTIYF. The DNA of the CDR3 is TGCGCCAGCAGCAGGGGACAGGTCTCTGGAAACACCATATATTTT.

V gene TRBV5-6 combines with J gene TRBJ2-7; D perhaps matches TRBD2 (6 bases). The CDR3 totals 13 residues. V was pared by 2 bases and J by 7 bases, with 13 bases between. Germline CDR1 is SGHDT and CDR2 is YYEEEE. CDR3 in amino acids: CASSFPFAGEQYF. For the CDR3, the DNA is TGTGCCAGCAGCTTCCCCTTTGCGGGAGAGCAGTACTTC.